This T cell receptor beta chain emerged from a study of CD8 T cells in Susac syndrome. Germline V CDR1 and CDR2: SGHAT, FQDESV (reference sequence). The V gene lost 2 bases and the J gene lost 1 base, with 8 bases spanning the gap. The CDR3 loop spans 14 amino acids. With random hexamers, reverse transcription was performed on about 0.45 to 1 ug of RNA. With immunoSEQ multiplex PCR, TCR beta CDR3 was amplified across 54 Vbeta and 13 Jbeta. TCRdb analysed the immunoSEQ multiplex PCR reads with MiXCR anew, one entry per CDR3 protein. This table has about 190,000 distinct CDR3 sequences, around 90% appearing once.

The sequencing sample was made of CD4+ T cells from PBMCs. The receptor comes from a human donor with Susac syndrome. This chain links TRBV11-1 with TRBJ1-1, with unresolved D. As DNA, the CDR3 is TGTGCCAGCAGCTTACCATTACGGAACACTGAAGCTTTCTTT. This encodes CASSLPLRNTEAFF.